What follows are 8 T cell receptor beta chains derived from one specimen sequenced in a study of blood T cells in healthy people across ages (dated by TCRdb to the mid-2010s). Library preparation was by 5' RACE. This sample was sequenced with an Illumina HiSeq 2500. A second PCR of 7 to 11 cycles was run with a J-beta primer mix and a sample-barcoded 5' primer. In TCRdb, the public reads were trimmed at Q25 with fastp and aligned with MiXCR, with productive beta chains retained. Identical CDR3 protein sequences are pooled into one entry, listed with their most common genes and DNA. Recorded for this sample are 870,000 or so distinct CDR3 sequences; 25% to 35% of them occurred a single time. Of the sample, 15% to 20% falls within the top ten clones. Sample: blood. These TCRs come from a woman of 80 years or more in good health.

A word on this clonotype: The junction does not match germline at one end; this may be a read error. The chain recombines TRBV10-3 with TRBJ2-3, with 7 bases fitting TRBD1. CDR1 ENHRY and CDR2 SYGVKD come from the germline V gene. The CDR3 consists of 14 residues. The CDR3 spells CVISSYRGSDTQYF. CDR3 in DNA: TGTGTCATCAGCTCTTACAGGGGTTCAGATACGCAGTATTTT.

A note on this clonotype: A much larger clone lies one base from this, so it may be a read error. The CDR3 nucleotides read TGTGCCAGCAGCTTATTTGGCACAGGAGTATCCCACAAGCAGTACTTC. This gives the protein CASSLFGTGVSHKQYF. The chain is built from TRBV7-9 and TRBJ2-4; D might be TRBD1 (5 bases). The CDR3 runs 16 residues. The V gene lost 2 bases and the J gene lost 13 bases, with 24 bases spanning the gap. Looked up from germline, CDR1 is SEHNR and CDR2 is FQNEAQ (reference sequence).

In the case of this clonotype: An end of the junction differs from the germline gene, which may be a read error. The rearrangement links TRBV3-1 to TRBJ1-2; TRBD1 matches 7 bases. There are 14 residues in the CDR3. From germline, CDR1 is LGHDT and CDR2 YNNKEL (reference sequence). This CDR3 is CAGSQDAGGYGYTF. The CDR3 DNA sequence: TGTGCCGGCAGCCAAGATGCAGGGGGGTATGGCTACACCTTC.

The chain is built from TRBV2 and TRBJ1-5; possible D gene TRBD1, 5 bases. From germline, CDR1 is SNHLY and CDR2 FYNNEI. Trimming stripped 5 bases from V and 5 bases from J, with 13 bases between. The CDR3 consists of 14 residues. The CDR3 DNA is TGTGCCAGCAGTACGGACACTTTCTATCAGCCCCAGCATTTT. Protein sequence: CASSTDTFYQPQHF.

This clonotype was seen repeatedly, ten times or more. This chain joins TRBV7-2 and TRBJ2-7; 8 nucleotides agree with TRBD2. This CDR3 region has 15 residues. Trimming removed 4 bases from V and 6 bases from J; junction bases left unmatched: 11. Germline-derived CDR1 and CDR2 are SGHTA and FQGNSA. The CDR3, as DNA: TGTGCCAGCAGCTACCAAGCGGGGGCAATGGGCGAGCAGTACTTC. It translates to CASSYQAGAMGEQYF.

Concerning this clonotype itself: With a much larger clone just one base away, this may be a read error. CDR3 in DNA: TGTGCCAGCCGAAGACTAGCGGGAGAGCGGTTCTTC. Translating it yields CASRRLAGERFF. This rearrangement joins TRBV6-1 to TRBJ2-1, with 12 bases fitting TRBD2. Germline V gene lookup returns CDR1 MNHNS and CDR2 SASEGT. CDR3 length: 12 residues.

Worth noting for this clonotype: A much bigger clone sits one base away, suggesting this may be a read error. The rearrangement uses TRBV5-6 and TRBJ2-5; 9 positions agree with TRBD2. The CDR3 length is 15 residues. V lost 3 bases, J lost 13 bases, and 16 bases stayed unmatched. CDR1 and CDR2 (germline): SGHDT, YYEEEE. The CDR3 bases are TGTGCCAGCAGCTCCGTCTCGCGGGGGGGCTACGAGCGGTACTTC. This translates into CASSSVSRGGYERYF.

As to this clonotype: The CDR3 ends on some other residue instead of the conserved phenylalanine or tryptophan, so this is likely a read error. The chain links TRBV6-2 or TRBV6-3 to TRBJ2-1, with TRBD2 as a possible D gene (6 bases). The germline V and J ends were trimmed by 6 bases and 13 bases, with 19 bases remaining between them. Looked up from germline, CDR1 is MNHEY and CDR2 is SVGEGT. This CDR3 region has 13 residues. The DNA for the CDR3 is TGTGCCAGCAGGGCCGGGACTTCTAAAGTACAGTTCTTA. Its protein product is CASRAGTSKVQFL.